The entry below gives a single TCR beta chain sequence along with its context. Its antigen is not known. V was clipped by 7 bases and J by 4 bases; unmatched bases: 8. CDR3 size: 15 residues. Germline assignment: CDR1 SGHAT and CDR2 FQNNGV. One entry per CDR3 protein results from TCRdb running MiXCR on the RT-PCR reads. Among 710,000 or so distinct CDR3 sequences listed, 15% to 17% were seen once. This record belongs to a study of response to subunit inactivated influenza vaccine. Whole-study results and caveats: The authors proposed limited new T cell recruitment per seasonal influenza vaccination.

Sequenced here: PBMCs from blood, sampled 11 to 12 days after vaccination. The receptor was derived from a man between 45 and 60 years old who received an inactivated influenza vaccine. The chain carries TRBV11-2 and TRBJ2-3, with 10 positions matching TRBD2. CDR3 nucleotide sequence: TGTGCCAGCACCAGCGGGGGGGCTCCCCCAGATACGCAGTATTTT. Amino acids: CASTSGGAPPDTQYF.